Listed below are T cell receptor beta chains from one sample, sequenced in a study of T cell responses to AZD1222 COVID-19 vaccine. Profiling relied on immunoSEQ multiplex PCR, and the TCRdb table lists in-frame clones only, not all of them. The sample holds more than 95,000 clones; roughly 93% are singletons and the top ten take more than 2.5%. Sequences were derived from peripheral blood, sampled on day 0 of AZD1222 vaccination. These receptors were obtained from an adult in good health. Each CDR3 is given with its conserved first and last residue. The D gene is left open where the match is weak. Rows give clone size only sometimes, using once, few, many, or a class for an expanded clone.

d_gene	abundance	j_gene	v_gene	CDR3aa	CDR3nt
-	-	TRBJ1-5	TRBV2	CASSEGSGPHQPQHF	TGTGCCAGCAGTGAAGGATCAGGGCCTCATCAGCCCCAGCATTTT
TRBD1	-	TRBJ2-3	TRBV3-1/TRBV3-2	CASSQDDTGGTDTQYF	TGTGCCAGCAGCCAAGATGACACAGGGGGCACAGATACGCAGTATTTT
TRBD1	-	TRBJ2-7	TRBV28	CASRAGTGGSYEQYF	TGTGCCAGCAGGGCAGGGACAGGGGGCTCCTACGAGCAGTACTTC
-	-	TRBJ2-2	TRBV20-1	CSASRAQGDLHTGELFF	TGCAGTGCTAGTCGCGCTCAGGGGGACTTACACACCGGGGAGCTGTTTTTT
-	-	TRBJ2-5	TRBV7-3	CASSRDPGETQYF	TGTGCCAGCAGCCGCGACCCGGGGGAGACCCAGTACTTC
-	-	TRBJ2-5	TRBV10-2	CASSDSPRGETQYF	TGCGCCAGCAGTGATTCACCTAGGGGAGAGACCCAGTACTTC
-	-	TRBJ2-5	TRBV11-2	CASSRLTRAETQYF	TGTGCCAGCAGCCGCCTGACCAGGGCGGAGACCCAGTACTTC
TRBD2	-	TRBJ2-1	TRBV19	CARGLAGRYNEQFF	TGTGCCAGGGGACTAGCGGGAAGGTACAATGAGCAGTTCTTC
-	-	TRBJ1-2	TRBV9	CASSLLPSDYGYTF	TGTGCCAGCAGCCTCCTACCCTCTGACTATGGCTACACCTTC
TRBD1	-	TRBJ2-3	TRBV7-2	CASSRRDRASRATDTQYF	TGTGCCAGCAGCCGCAGGGACAGGGCGTCCCGTGCCACAGATACGCAGTATTTT
-	-	TRBJ2-2	TRBV19	CASSIGPATGELFF	TGTGCCAGTAGTATCGGACCGGCCACCGGGGAGCTGTTTTTT
-	once	TRBJ1-2	TRBV4-1	CASSQDINKDSTGGYTF	TGCGCCAGCAGCCAAGATATCAACAAGGATTCTACTGGGGGCTACACCTTC
TRBD1	-	TRBJ2-3	TRBV10-3	CAIGQGPTDTQYF	TGTGCCATCGGACAGGGGCCCACAGATACGCAGTATTTT
TRBD2	-	TRBJ2-2	TRBV11-3	CASSSRGRGDHTGELFF	TGTGCCAGCAGCTCACGCGGGAGGGGAGACCACACCGGGGAGCTGTTTTTT
-	-	TRBJ1-2	TRBV3-1/TRBV3-2	CASSQEWGGNYGYTF	TGTGCCAGCAGCCAGGAATGGGGGGGCAATTATGGCTACACCTTC
-	-	TRBJ2-1	TRBV5-1	CASSLGTVGRDNEQFF	TGCGCCAGCAGCTTGGGGACGGTGGGACGGGACAATGAGCAGTTCTTC
-	-	TRBJ2-6	TRBV7-3	CASNRGSGANVLTF	TGTGCCAGCAACCGGGGATCTGGGGCCAACGTCCTGACTTTC
-	once	TRBJ2-2	TRBV3-1/TRBV3-2	CASSSHRAGELFF	TGTGCCAGCAGCTCCCACAGGGCCGGGGAGCTGTTTTTT
-	-	TRBJ2-5	TRBV5-4	CASSLVQSRETQYF	TGTGCCAGCAGCTTGGTTCAGAGTCGAGAGACCCAGTACTTC
-	-	TRBJ2-7	TRBV6-5	CASSYGAEQYF	TGTGCCAGCAGTTACGGAGCCGAGCAGTACTTC
-	-	TRBJ1-4	TRBV11-2	CASSFQGREKLFF	TGTGCCAGCAGCTTTCAGGGAAGGGAAAAACTGTTTTTT
TRBD1	-	TRBJ1-3	TRBV27	CASRGTVGNTIYF	TGTGCCAGCCGGGGGACAGTCGGAAACACCATATATTTT
-	-	TRBJ1-3	TRBV28	CASSPELSSGNTIYF	TGTGCCAGCAGCCCGGAACTGTCCTCTGGAAACACCATATATTTT
-	-	TRBJ1-1	TRBV19	CASSTGVNTEAFF	TGTGCCAGTAGTACTGGGGTGAACACTGAAGCTTTCTTT